One and the same sample provided the 22 T cell receptor beta chains below, sequenced in a study of cytomegalovirus exposure and HLA in healthy donors. PCR amplification relied on 60 Vbeta primers (plus 13 Jbeta primers). Libraries were prepared by immunoSEQ multiplex PCR; TCRdb keeps only in-frame clonotypes and omits some of them. Among about 100,000 clones listed, roughly 72% were seen once. The sequencing input was PBMCs. These receptors were collected from a man aged 25-40 years in good health and CMV-seronegative.

In nucleotides, the CDR3 is TGTGCCAGTTCCCCTTTACGGGAGCAGTACTTC. This encodes CASSPLREQYF. This sequence joins TRBV28 and TRBJ2-7; D remains ambiguous. This CDR3 is built from 11 residues. Germline V gene lookup returns CDR1 MDHEN and CDR2 SYDVKM. V lost 9 bases to trimming and J lost 7 bases, with 13 bases between them.

The chain combines TRBV7-9 with TRBJ1-2; no firm D call. Germline-derived CDR1 and CDR2 are SEHNR and FQNEAQ (reference sequence). Trimming cost V 1 base and J 8 bases, with 14 bases left between them. The CDR3 is made up of 14 amino acids. The DNA of the CDR3 is TGTGCCAGCAGCTTAGGGAACAGCTTGCAGGGCTACACCTTC. This translates into CASSLGNSLQGYTF.

The chain is built from TRBV27 and TRBJ1-2, with 7 bases matching TRBD1. This CDR3 comprises 15 residues. Germline CDR1 reads MNHEY; CDR2 reads SMNVEV (reference sequence). J gave up 5 bases and V 2 bases, and 8 bases lay outside the gene matches. In DNA form, the CDR3 reads TGTGCCAGCAGTTTAAGACAGGGCCCGAGGTATGGCTACACCTTC. Its translation: CASSLRQGPRYGYTF.

The genes are TRBV7-8 and TRBJ2-5, with a possible D match to TRBD1 (5 bases). Trimming removed 1 base from V and 1 base from J, with 10 bases in between. The CDR3 is 15 amino acids. Germline CDR1 is SGHVS and CDR2 is FQNEAQ. CDR3 sequence (DNA): TGTGCCAGCAGCTTAGAAAGGACACCCCAAGAGACCCAGTACTTC. Translated: CASSLERTPQETQYF.

This rearrangement joins TRBV11-2 to TRBJ2-1; the match to TRBD2 covers 7 bases. Germline V gene lookup returns CDR1 SGHAT and CDR2 FQNNGV. Trimming cost V 5 bases and J 4 bases; bases outside gene matches: 14. This CDR3 contains 17 residues. This CDR3 is CASSNHTAGRVYNEQFF. The CDR3 nucleotides are TGTGCCAGCAGCAATCATACAGCGGGAAGGGTTTACAATGAGCAGTTCTTC. Drawing the rest from reference TRBV11-2 and TRBJ2-1, the complete variable domain is EAGVAQSPRYKIIEKRQSVAFWCNPISGHATLYWYQQILGQGPKLLIQFQNNGVVDDSQLPKDRFSAERLKGVDSTLKIQPAKLEDSAVYLCASSNHTAGRVYNEQFFGPGTRLTVL.

This clone was counted a few times. The CDR3 DNA is TGTGCCAGCAGTTACCGCGCGACAAGAAACTATGGCTACACCTTC. Translation: CASSYRATRNYGYTF. This chain links TRBV6-5 with TRBJ1-2, with unresolved D. Germline V gene sequence: CDR1 MNHEY, CDR2 SVGAGI. CDR3 length equals 15 residues. Trimming took 2 bases from V and 2 from J, leaving 12 bases between them.

This chain joins TRBV5-6 and TRBJ1-5; the match to TRBD1 covers 9 bases. Germline V CDR1 and CDR2: SGHDT, YYEEEE. CDR3 size: 15 residues. After removal of 0 bases from V and 8 bases from J, the junction contained 6 bases not matched to a gene. The CDR3 protein is CASSLAGTGLEPQHF. CDR3 DNA: TGTGCCAGCAGCTTGGCAGGGACAGGGTTGGAGCCCCAGCATTTT. Looking up the rest from reference TRBV5-6 and TRBJ1-5 gives the full variable domain: DAGVTQSPTHLIKTRGQQVTLRCSPKSGHDTVSWYQQALGQGPQFIFQYYEEEERQRGNFPDRFSGHQFPNYSSELNVNALLLGDSALYLCASSLAGTGLEPQHFGDGTRLSIL.

About this clone itself: Germline and junction disagree at one end, which may indicate a read error. V usage is TRBV2 and J usage is TRBJ1-2, with TRBD1 matching over 8 bases. Germline-derived CDR1 and CDR2 are SNHLY and FYNNEI. This CDR3 region has 15 residues. In DNA form, the CDR3 reads TGTGCCAGCAGTGACGGACAGGGCGGTAACTATGGCTACCCCTTC. The encoded protein is CASSDGQGGNYGYPF.

This clone was found once. The chain combines TRBV27 with TRBJ1-1; 8 bases match TRBD1. The V gene's germline CDR1 is MNHEY and CDR2 SMNVEV (reference sequence). The CDR3 has 16 residues. Trimming removed 5 bases from V and 8 bases from J; junction bases left unmatched: 16. Written as DNA, the CDR3 is TGTGCCAGCAGTCCGCGGTTAACGGGGCGACAGGGGGAAGCTTTCTTT. Translated, it gives CASSPRLTGRQGEAFF.

This clone was seen only a few times. The chain recombines TRBV5-8 with TRBJ2-1, with TRBD2 matching 10 bases. The CDR3 covers 15 residues. Germline lookup yields CDR1 SGHTS and CDR2 YDEGEE. V trimming: 4 bases; J trimming: 3 bases; junction bases outside the gene matches: 4. Written as DNA, the CDR3 is TGTGCCAGCAGCCGGGCTAGCGGGAGCTACAATGAGCAGTTCTTC. It yields the protein CASSRASGSYNEQFF.

In this sample, this clone turned up once. The chain uses TRBV9 and TRBJ2-1; 9 positions match TRBD2. CDR3 size: 16 residues. Trimming took 1 base from V and 10 from J; bases not matched to a gene: 12. CDR1 SGDLS and CDR2 YYNGEE come from the germline V gene. DNA of the CDR3: TGTGCCAGCAGCGTAAGGGCTAGCGGGGCCCGGGGGGAGCAGTTCTTC. It encodes CASSVRASGARGEQFF.

The rearrangement uses TRBV5-1 and TRBJ2-7; 7 positions match TRBD1. This CDR3 region has 14 residues. Germline V CDR1 and CDR2: SGHRS, YFSETQ. V trimming: 4 bases; J trimming: 1 base; junction bases outside the gene matches: 5. The CDR3 spells CASSIRDSSYEQYF. CDR3 bases: TGCGCCAGCAGCATCCGGGACAGTTCCTACGAGCAGTACTTC.

The chain carries TRBV19 and TRBJ1-1, with D maybe TRBD1 (6 bases). V was shortened by 1 base and J by 4 bases, with 13 bases between the two germline ends. Germline CDR1 reads LNHDA; CDR2 reads SQIVND (reference sequence). This CDR3 region has 15 residues. CDR3 sequence reads: CASSIGITGLTEAFF. Written as DNA, the CDR3 is TGTGCCAGTAGTATAGGTATAACAGGGCTCACTGAAGCTTTCTTT.

Only one count was recorded for this clone. This sequence joins TRBV7-9 and TRBJ2-3; TRBD1 matches at 9 bases. CDR1 and CDR2 (germline): SEHNR, FQNEAQ (reference sequence). The V gene end was trimmed by 1 base and the J gene end by 2 bases; junction bases not matched to a gene: 10. The CDR3 is 18 residues long. CDR3 DNA: TGTGCCAGCAGCTTAGAATTTGACAGGGGGGGTTCCACAGATACGCAGTATTTT. Amino acids: CASSLEFDRGGSTDTQYF.

CDR3 region: CAISERTRAQNGYTF. CDR3 in DNA: TGTGCCATCAGTGAGAGGACCAGGGCGCAAAATGGCTACACCTTC. The chain combines TRBV10-3 with TRBJ1-2; tentatively, D is TRBD1 (5 bases). Germline V gene data show CDR1 as ENHRY and CDR2 as SYGVKD. CDR3 size: 15 residues. V shed 2 bases and J shed 6 bases, with 16 bases lying between them.

The chain links TRBV29-1 to TRBJ2-1; 12 positions match TRBD1. V gave up 6 bases and J gave up 4 bases; unmatched junction bases: 4. CDR3 size: 14 residues. The germline V gene has CDR1 SQVTM and CDR2 ANQGSEA. CDR3 loop: CSVLGQGAYNEQFF. Written as DNA, the CDR3 is TGCAGCGTGCTGGGACAGGGGGCGTACAATGAGCAGTTCTTC.

In this sample, this clone turned up a few times. The V gene is TRBV30, the J gene TRBJ2-1; a possible D gene is TRBD2 (5 bases). Germline V gene lookup returns CDR1 GTSNPN and CDR2 SVGIG (reference sequence). This CDR3 region has 14 residues. Deletions cut 1 base from V and 12 bases from J, with 19 bases between. Written as DNA, the CDR3 is TGTGCCTGGAGTGACTCGGGAAAAAAATTAGGGCAGTTCTTC. Protein: CAWSDSGKKLGQFF.

Points on this clone: Other DNA variants within this sample encode the same CDR3. The chain links TRBV5-1 to TRBJ2-1, with 11 nucleotides matching TRBD2. V was pared by 1 base and J by 7 bases, with 1 base of the junction left unmatched. CDR3 length: 14 residues. CDR1 SGHRS and CDR2 YFSETQ come from the germline V gene. The CDR3 coding sequence is TGCGCCAGCAGCTTGACTAGCGGGAGTAATGAGCAGTTCTTC. Translation: CASSLTSGSNEQFF.

The chain is built from TRBV7-2 and TRBJ2-5, with a weak D call TRBD2 (5 bases). Germline V gene sequence: CDR1 SGHTA, CDR2 FQGNSA. V lost 5 bases, J lost 1 base, and 8 bases lay in between. The CDR3 extends over 13 amino acids. CDR3 sequence (DNA): TGTGCCAGCAGCCGGACTGTCCAAGAGACCCAGTACTTC. Protein: CASSRTVQETQYF.

This clone was picked up a small number of times. V gene TRBV28 combines with J gene TRBJ2-7; 9 nucleotides line up with TRBD2. This CDR3 comprises 18 residues. Germline V gives CDR1 MDHEN, CDR2 SYDVKM. V lost 8 bases and J lost 3; bases outside the gene matches: 20. The CDR3 protein is CASRFVDQPLAGVYEQYF. The CDR3 DNA reads TGTGCCAGCCGATTCGTAGATCAGCCCTTAGCGGGGGTCTACGAGCAGTACTTC.

This chain connects TRBV5-3 to TRBJ1-5; D not certain. TRBV5-3 is given ORF status, its function remaining uncertain. The CDR3 has 18 amino acids. V gave up 4 bases and J gave up 2 bases, with 22 bases separating them. DNA for the CDR3: TGTGCCAGAAGCAGATGTGACATGCCCGGTCAAGGCAATCAGCCCCAGCATTTT. Residues: CARSRCDMPGQGNQPQHF.

The rearrangement joins TRBV19 to TRBJ2-7, with 8 nucleotides matching TRBD1. The CDR3 contains 14 residues. The V segment lost 5 bases and the J segment 6 bases; nucleotides outside the gene matches: 9. Germline V gene data show CDR1 as LNHDA and CDR2 as SQIVND (reference sequence). The CDR3, as DNA: TGTGCCAGTAGTTACAGACAGGGGCGTCCCGAGCAGTACTTC. Translating gives CASSYRQGRPEQYF.